This TCR beta chain was retrieved from a study of human T cells and chemical hapten exposure. Across the study: Small volume differences among pooled libraries mainly caused per-sample TCR yield variation.

Trimming stripped 0 bases from V and 1 base from J, with 5 bases between. The germline CDR1 and CDR2 sequences are LNHNV and YYDKDF (reference sequence). There are 14 residues in the CDR3. This clonotype was recorded many times. Time point here: patch test 2, 6 weeks after DPC sensitization. Treatment noted: therapeutic diphenylcyclopropenone sensitization with weekly scalp DPC. Within the library, unique molecular identifiers were attached to each individual cDNA molecule. TCRdb used MiXCR to reprocess the RACE reads, holding one entry per CDR3 protein. The sample has fewer than 100,000 distinct CDR3 sequences, about 9% seen once.

The source material was whole blood, sampled in connection with sensitization to the hapten diphenylcyclopropenone (DPC). The rearrangement uses TRBV15 and TRBJ2-3; no clear D gene. This receptor was identified in a woman aged 40-49 years with alopecia areata. Some clones in this sample may be carry-over from other donors' samples. In nucleotides, the CDR3 is TGTGCCACCAGCAGAGACTTTGGCACAGATACGCAGTATTTT. Translation gives CATSRDFGTDTQYF.